This T cell receptor (beta chain) was captured by sequencing in a study of cytomegalovirus exposure and HLA in healthy donors (dated by TCRdb to 2015 to 2018). General notes on the study: A later analysis indicated that the 95 to 150 validation repertoires were generated on the platform also employed for the approximately 700 repertoires of the first cohort. To predict cytomegalovirus infection status, the study brought together high-throughput TCR immunosequencing, statistical association of individual TCRs with disease status, and machine learning. Along with the roughly 670-subject first cohort, a separate validation cohort of roughly 110 different subjects was used. The aim of the study was to test whether cataloging public T cell receptors could identify signatures of past pathogen exposure. Overall results and qualifications from the work: Of the cluster scores, roughly 95% were above 0 in a later analysis, which found that TCRs clustered in the first cohort also tended to co-occur in the roughly 130 validation repertoires. The study gave a list of some 150 TCR beta chains associated with cytomegalovirus. It was suggested by the authors that the approach could potentially be generalized to other disease states and immunological phenotypes. The validation cohort had no HLA typing available for a later analysis, so co-occurrence within that cohort was assessed over all 120 or so repertoires. While some public TCRs were present in many individuals, most TCR sequences turned up only very rarely across donors. A few of the identified cytomegalovirus-associated TCR beta chains were confirmed in vitro to be specific for cytomegalovirus antigens. In both the original and validation cohorts, the classifier was reported to diagnose cytomegalovirus status with high specificity and sensitivity.

Donors formed part of the validation cohort, which comprised over a hundred subjects and was distinct from the first cohort of several hundred subjects. Comment on this clone: Its recognized antigen is unknown. It has no much larger one-base neighbor in the sample; base qualities were not kept.

CDR1 MNHEY and CDR2 SMNVEV are derived from the germline V gene (reference sequence). The CDR3 goes from the cysteine to the phenylalanine over 15 residues. Left in the record is the CDR3 DNA by itself, 45 bases read in frame from the first base. V and J lose 6 bases and 6 bases, and a span of 17 bases separates them. To prepare the library, the immunoSEQ multiplex PCR assay was applied. Per the original workflow: A statistical classification framework was built for diagnosing cytomegalovirus status from the catalog of TCR beta chain sequences. TCRdb stores this immuneACCESS table with in-frame sequences only. Part of the clones is absent; in the studies checked, under half of the shortfall reflects unresolved V genes, and no reason is known for the rest. V and J calls and clone size are copied from that table; D and trimming were computed from the DNA. In all, the sample holds more than 150,000 clones, and around 84% of those were seen once. Roughly 7.5% of the sample goes to the ten largest clones.

The source of this sequence is a man in his late teens or twenties in good health and CMV-seropositive. Input material: PBMCs. The rearrangement joined TRBV27 to TRBJ1-4; the best D guess is TRBD1, with 5 bases matching. The DNA sequence reads TGTGCCAGCAGATTGGGTGACAGCCAACATGAAAAACTGTTTTTT. Its translation is CASRLGDSQHEKLFF.